Following are 25 T cell receptor beta chains from one sample sequenced in a study of T cell repertoires in cytomegalovirus infection (dated by TCRdb to between 2018 and 2020). Sequencing was performed on an Illumina HiSeq 1500. In-frame beta chains were kept once TCRdb had trimmed the public reads at Q25 with fastp and called clones with MiXCR. CDR3 protein sequences are deduplicated, and each keeps its most common genes and DNA. The sample includes 55,000 to 85,000 distinct CDR3 sequences, with approximately 3.6% observed a single time. The ten largest clones capture approximately 20% of the sample. Sample: PBMCs. The receptor source for this set is a human donor in good health (CMV status not recorded). Some clones in this sample may be carry-over from other donors' samples.

This clonotype has ten or more counts. The chain links TRBV7-3 to TRBJ2-3; D perhaps matches TRBD2 (7 bases). The CDR3 covers 13 residues. V was trimmed by 6 bases and J by 3 bases, leaving 10 bases between them. The V gene's germline CDR1 is SGHTA and CDR2 FQGTGA. The CDR3 reads CASRRGPTDTQYF. In nucleotides, the CDR3 is TGTGCCAGCAGGCGGGGGCCGACAGATACGCAGTATTTT.

This clonotype showed up many times. V and J are TRBV28 and TRBJ2-7; 12 bases are shared with TRBD2. There are 16 residues in the CDR3. Germline trimming cut 1 base from V and 3 bases from J; bases unmatched to any gene: 4. From germline, CDR1 is MDHEN and CDR2 SYDVKM. The CDR3 reads CASSLFGGLAGYEQYF. The CDR3 nucleotides are TGTGCCAGCAGTTTATTTGGGGGACTAGCGGGCTACGAGCAGTACTTC.

This clonotype occurred many times. The chain links TRBV12-3 or TRBV12-4 to TRBJ1-4, with 8 bases identical to TRBD1. CDR3 length: 18 amino acids. V was clipped by 7 bases and J by 0 bases; unmatched bases: 13. This CDR3 reads CASTQDRAGIATNEKLFF. The CDR3 nucleotides read TGTGCCAGCACTCAGGACAGGGCGGGTATAGCAACTAATGAAAAACTGTTTTTT.

Many counts were recorded for this clonotype. CDR3 sequence: CASSFWPGSYNEQFF. The CDR3 region has the DNA TGTGCCAGCAGCTTCTGGCCCGGGTCCTACAATGAGCAGTTCTTC. The gene calls are TRBV7-2 and TRBJ2-1, with D uncertain. V lost 3 bases to trimming and J lost 1 base, with 10 bases between them. In germline, CDR1 is SGHTA, CDR2 FQGNSA. CDR3 length equals 15 residues.

The rearrangement links TRBV6-1 to TRBJ1-3, with 10 bases aligning to TRBD1. CDR3 length: 16 residues. The ends lost 7 bases at V and 5 bases at J; junction bases unmatched: 11. Germline CDR1 reads MNHNS; CDR2 reads SASEGT. The CDR3 protein is CASTPTGTGVRNTIYF. As DNA, the CDR3 is TGTGCCAGCACCCCGACCGGGACAGGGGTAAGAAACACCATATATTTT.

This clonotype was counted at least ten times. This sequence joins TRBV7-6 and TRBJ2-7; 7 bases match TRBD2. The CDR3 is 14 amino acids. V lost 7 bases and J lost 3; bases outside the gene matches: 9. CDR1 and CDR2 (germline): SGHVS, FNYEAQ. The CDR3 coding sequence is TGTGCCAGCACCCGGGGCGGGAGAAACTACGAGCAGTACTTC. Protein sequence: CASTRGGRNYEQYF.

At least ten counts were recorded for this clonotype. V usage is TRBV7-2 and J usage is TRBJ2-1; 14 bases are a match to TRBD2. The V gene's germline CDR1 is SGHTA and CDR2 FQGNSA. The junction had 5 bases not matched to a gene; V was cut back by 10 bases and J by 9 bases. The CDR3 runs to 13 residues. This chain's CDR3 is CAKGLAGDSEQFF. The CDR3 nucleotides read TGTGCCAAGGGACTAGCGGGAGATAGTGAGCAGTTCTTC.

As to this clonotype: The junction does not match germline at one end; this may be a read error. This sequence joins TRBV6-6 and TRBJ2-7; the match to TRBD2 covers 7 bases. The CDR3 length is 12 residues. Germline loops: CDR1 MNHNY, CDR2 SVGAGI (reference sequence). The CDR3 coding sequence is TGTGCCAGCAGTTACGGAGGGAGGGAGCGGTACTTC. Protein product: CASSYGGRERYF.

This clonotype was counted at least ten times. V gene TRBV7-2 combines with J gene TRBJ1-5; D is unresolved. Germline V lookup: CDR1 SGHTA, CDR2 FQGNSA. With 5 bases removed from V and 5 bases from J, the gap between germline ends came to 7 bases. The CDR3 totals 12 residues. The CDR3 spells CASSDPYQPQHF. In DNA, the CDR3 is TGTGCCAGCAGCGACCCTTATCAGCCCCAGCATTTT.

This clonotype was detected many times. The chain combines TRBV10-3 with TRBJ2-7; 8 positions match TRBD2. The V segment lost 4 bases and the J segment 3 bases; nucleotides outside the gene matches: 11. The germline gives CDR1 ENHRY, CDR2 SYGVKD. The CDR3 length is 16 residues. CDR3 sequence: CAISVFGGRSIYEQYF. CDR3 bases: TGTGCCATCAGTGTTTTCGGCGGGAGGTCGATCTACGAGCAGTACTTC.

This clonotype has at least ten counts. V usage is TRBV7-2 and J usage is TRBJ2-1; TRBD2 agrees at 7 bases. Germline trimming cut 6 bases from V and 8 bases from J; bases unmatched to any gene: 13. Germline assignment: CDR1 SGHTA and CDR2 FQGNSA. The CDR3 runs to 15 residues. The CDR3, as DNA: TGTGCCAGCAGGCTTGGGACTATCCAAGTGGATGAGCAGTTCTTC. Encoded protein: CASRLGTIQVDEQFF.

In this sample, this clonotype turned up many times. This chain's CDR3 is CASSLESYNEQFF. CDR3 coding DNA: TGTGCCAGCAGTTTAGAGAGCTACAATGAGCAGTTCTTC. The chain uses TRBV12-3 or TRBV12-4 and TRBJ2-1; D call uncertain. The CDR3 extends over 13 amino acids. V dropped 1 base and J dropped 3 bases, with 4 bases sitting between them.

The table lists this clonotype with many counts. V is TRBV7-8 and J is TRBJ1-1; the D gene is possibly TRBD1 (5 bases). The CDR3 is 13 residues long. The ends were cut back, 4 bases at V and 6 bases at J, with 12 bases in the middle. Germline values: CDR1 SGHVS, CDR2 FQNEAQ. The CDR3, as DNA: TGTGCCAGCAGCTCTACCAGGGTTTCTGAAGCTTTCTTT. Its translation is CASSSTRVSEAFF.

This clonotype was seen at least ten times. The genes are TRBV5-6 and TRBJ1-1; D is possibly TRBD1 (5 bases). The germline V gene has CDR1 SGHDT and CDR2 YYEEEE. CDR3 size: 14 residues. V lost 4 bases and J lost 2, with 12 bases in between. The CDR3 DNA sequence: TGTGCCAGCAGCCGGGACGGAAGAAACACTGAAGCTTTCTTT. Translated, it gives CASSRDGRNTEAFF.

This clonotype was detected many times. The chain recombines TRBV7-2 with TRBJ2-7; TRBD2 matches at 13 bases. The germline CDR1 and CDR2 sequences are SGHTA and FQGNSA. The trim removed 4 bases at V and 6 bases at J, leaving 12 bases unmatched. The CDR3 is 17 amino acids. The CDR3 region is CASSSGLAGSLPREQYF. CDR3 DNA sequence: TGTGCCAGCAGCTCGGGACTAGCGGGATCCCTTCCTCGCGAGCAGTACTTC.

This clonotype was found many times. J is TRBJ2-7 and V is TRBV11-2, with D hard to call. Germline V gives CDR1 SGHAT, CDR2 FQNNGV. With 5 bases removed from V and 2 bases from J, the gap between germline ends came to 16 bases. The length of the CDR3 is 15 residues. CDR3 in amino acids: CASSLTTGLTYEQYF. The CDR3, as DNA: TGTGCCAGCAGCCTGACGACGGGCCTTACCTACGAGCAGTACTTC.

There are a few counts of this clonotype. J is TRBJ2-1 and V is TRBV6-6; D is unresolved. Trimming took 2 bases from V and 7 from J, leaving 6 bases between them. CDR1 and CDR2 from the germline V gene are MNHNY and SVGAGI (reference sequence). This CDR3 is 12 amino acids long. The CDR3 DNA is TGTGCCAGCAGTTACAGCCTAAATGAGCAGTTCTTC. It yields the protein CASSYSLNEQFF.

This clonotype was detected many times. This chain links TRBV5-6 with TRBJ2-1; 9 bases match TRBD2. The germline CDR1 and CDR2 sequences are SGHDT and YYEEEE. The CDR3 sequence is 16 residues long. The ends lost 0 bases at V and 2 bases at J; junction bases unmatched: 3. The CDR3 spells CASSLDPSGTYNEQFF. As DNA, the CDR3 is TGTGCCAGCAGCTTGGACCCTAGCGGGACCTACAATGAGCAGTTCTTC.

This clonotype came up many times. The V call is TRBV6-5, the J call TRBJ1-1, with 7 bases identical to TRBD1. CDR1 and CDR2 from the germline V gene are MNHEY and SVGAGI. J was trimmed by 1 base and V by 2 bases; bases with no gene match: 10. This CDR3 has 17 residues. The CDR3 nucleotides are TGTGCCAGCAGTTACAACGCCCTGGGACAGTCGAACACTGAAGCTTTCTTT. Encoded protein: CASSYNALGQSNTEAFF.

This clonotype has a count of ten or more. The V gene is TRBV7-9, the J gene TRBJ1-1; D call uncertain. Between the trimmed V and J ends, which lost 3 bases and 8 bases, there was a span of 10 bases. Germline CDR1 and CDR2: SEHNR and FQNEAQ (reference sequence). The CDR3 runs 12 residues. The CDR3 reads CASSFGGGEAFF. The CDR3 nucleotides read TGTGCCAGCAGCTTTGGCGGTGGAGAAGCTTTCTTT.

This clonotype was counted many times. The CDR3 loop is CATQKGGSGNSYEQYF. The CDR3 DNA reads TGTGCCACCCAGAAGGGGGGGTCGGGAAACTCCTACGAGCAGTACTTC. The chain employs TRBV10-3 and TRBJ2-7; D perhaps matches TRBD2 (7 bases). The CDR3 is made up of 16 amino acids. Germline V CDR1 and CDR2: ENHRY, SYGVKD. V lost 10 bases and J 0 bases, leaving 22 bases between the germline ends.

This clonotype was detected ten times or more. In DNA form, the CDR3 reads TGTGCCAGTAGCGTATACCCCACCGGGGAGCTGTTTTTT. Its translation is CASSVYPTGELFF. This rearrangement joins TRBV19 to TRBJ2-2; D remains unclear. The V and J ends lost 6 bases and 4 bases respectively, with 9 bases between them. Looked up from germline, CDR1 is LNHDA and CDR2 is SQIVND (reference sequence). The CDR3 extends over 13 amino acids.

This clonotype has at least ten counts. This chain uses TRBV5-5 with TRBJ2-3; 8 nucleotides align to TRBD1. Germline CDR1 is SGHKS and CDR2 is YYEKEE (reference sequence). This CDR3 has 17 amino acids. The V segment lost 6 bases and the J segment 6 bases; nucleotides outside the gene matches: 18. The CDR3 loop is CASTIGISGGPADTQYF. The CDR3 bases are TGTGCCAGCACCATTGGTATCTCAGGGGGCCCCGCGGATACGCAGTATTTT. Full variable domain (rest looked up from reference TRBV5-5 and TRBJ2-3): DAGVTQSPTHLIKTRGQQVTLRCSPISGHKSVSWYQQVLGQGPQFIFQYYEKEERGRGNFPDRFSARQFPNYSSELNVNALLLGDSALYLCASTIGISGGPADTQYFGPGTRLTVL.

This clonotype was observed at least ten times. The chain has TRBV12-3 or TRBV12-4 and TRBJ2-5; D might be TRBD2 (6 bases). V was shortened by 1 base and J by 4 bases, with 16 bases between the two germline ends. The CDR3 is 16 amino acids. In nucleotides, the CDR3 is TGTGCCAGCAGTTTAGTGCGGGGCAGGGCAACAGAGACCCAGTACTTC. Its translation is CASSLVRGRATETQYF.

This clonotype was detected many times. The chain uses TRBV19 and TRBJ2-1, with 9 bases matching TRBD2. Germline V gene sequence: CDR1 LNHDA, CDR2 SQIVND (reference sequence). CDR3 length: 14 residues. V shed 5 bases and J 9 bases; nucleotides not matched to a gene: 8. The CDR3 DNA reads TGTGCCAGTAGTTTCAGTCTAGCGGGAAGTGAGCAGTTCTTC. This sequence encodes CASSFSLAGSEQFF.